The rows below give T cell receptor beta chains drawn from one sample of a study of cytomegalovirus exposure and HLA in healthy donors. Data came from immunoSEQ multiplex PCR; TCRdb stores just in-frame clones and leaves some out. The sample consists of 130,000 to 150,000 clones, almost 85% of them appearing once. The specimen was PBMCs. Receptors were obtained from a woman aged 25 to 39 in good health and CMV-seronegative. The CDR3 runs from the conserved cysteine through the conserved F or W. Each record gives: clone size, V gene, D gene, J gene, CDR3 DNA, CDR3 protein. D genes are given only for firm matches. Clone size, where shown, is once, few, many, or a class for clones that have expanded.

-,TRBV18,-,TRBJ2-7,TGTGCCAGCTCACCAATCGGGGGCTCCTACGAGCAGTACTTC,CASSPIGGSYEQYF
-,TRBV6-1,TRBD2,TRBJ2-7,TGTGCCAGCAGTGAGGCGGGAGGCGGGTACGAGCAGTACTTC,CASSEAGGGYEQYF
-,TRBV29-1,TRBD1,TRBJ1-1,TGCAGCGTCAGGGGGCCCACTGAAGCTTTCTTT,CSVRGPTEAFF
-,TRBV27,TRBD1,TRBJ2-1,TGTGCCAGCAGTCCCAACCGCCCGCAGGGGGCGAGTGAGCAGTTCTTC,CASSPNRPQGASEQFF
-,TRBV9,TRBD1,TRBJ2-7,TGTGCCAGCAGCTCGACAGGGGGCATCGACGAGCAGTACTTC,CASSSTGGIDEQYF
-,TRBV19,TRBD1,TRBJ2-7,TGTGCCAGTAGTAACCCTAAGACAGGGAAGCACTACGAGCAGTACTTC,CASSNPKTGKHYEQYF
-,TRBV12-5,TRBD1,TRBJ2-1,TGTGCTAGTGGTCTGGGACAGGGCTTAGACAATGAGCAGTTCTTC,CASGLGQGLDNEQFF
few,TRBV6-1,-,TRBJ1-6,TGTGCCAGCAGTGAGTTGAGGGCTGTCTATAATTCACCCCTCCACTTT,CASSELRAVYNSPLHF
-,TRBV4-1,TRBD2,TRBJ2-4,TGCGCCAGCAGCCAAGAGGGGGGGACTAGCCTCTCCATTCAGTACTTC,CASSQEGGTSLSIQYF
-,TRBV4-1,TRBD2,TRBJ2-7,TGCGCCAGCAGGTCGGGACTAGCGGTTCTTTACGAGCAGTACTTC,CASRSGLAVLYEQYF
-,TRBV6-5,-,TRBJ1-5,TGTGCCAGCAGACTCCATCAGCCCCAGCATTTT,CASRLHQPQHF
-,TRBV28,TRBD1,TRBJ2-4,TGTGCCAGCAGTTTACCGCAGACAGGGTCCACCAAAAACATTCAGTACTTC,CASSLPQTGSTKNIQYF
-,TRBV28,TRBD2,TRBJ2-1,TGTGCCAGCAGTCCGAGCGGGGTCTCCTACAATGAGCAGTTCTTC,CASSPSGVSYNEQFF
-,TRBV11-2,-,TRBJ1-4,TGTGCCAGCAGCTTCACGTCAGCAGGGGAAGAAAAACTGTTTTTT,CASSFTSAGEEKLFF
-,TRBV9,-,TRBJ1-1,TGTGCCAGCAGCGTAGGTCCCGGCACTGAAGCTTTCTTT,CASSVGPGTEAFF
-,TRBV4-1,-,TRBJ2-5,TGCGCCAGCAGCCAACAGGGACTGGGGCAAGAGACCCAGTACTTC,CASSQQGLGQETQYF
-,TRBV25-1,TRBD1,TRBJ2-7,TGTGCCAGCAGTCCGAGGGGCGGGACAGGGTCGGGCGAGCAGTACTTC,CASSPRGGTGSGEQYF
medium-sized,TRBV9,TRBD1,TRBJ1-2,TGTGCCAGCAGCGCCCCCGGGACAGGGGGCGGCTACACCTTC,CASSAPGTGGGYTF
-,TRBV5-1,TRBD2,TRBJ2-5,TGCGCCAGCAGCCCAACCGATAGCGGGGCTGAAGAGACCCAGTACTTC,CASSPTDSGAEETQYF
once,TRBV15,-,TRBJ2-5,TGTGCCACCAGAGCACGGGTGGGGACCCAGTACTTC,CATRARVGTQYF
-,TRBV5-1,TRBD1,TRBJ1-4,TGCGCCAGCAGCTTGGGGCCGGGACAGAGTGAAAAACTGTTTTTT,CASSLGPGQSEKLFF
-,TRBV19,-,TRBJ1-6,TGTGCCAGTAGTATGCGGGGAAATAATTCACCCCTCCACTTT,CASSMRGNNSPLHF
-,TRBV18,-,TRBJ1-3,TGTGCCAGCTCACCCGACAGAGCTGGAAACACCATATATTTT,CASSPDRAGNTIYF
-,TRBV6-6,-,TRBJ1-2,TGTGCCAGCAGTGACCACAGCGGGGAGGGCTACACCTTC,CASSDHSGEGYTF
-,TRBV5-4,TRBD2,TRBJ2-1,TGTGCCAGCAGCTCCAGCGGGGGGGCCAACGATGAGCAGTTCTTC,CASSSSGGANDEQFF
-,TRBV7-8,TRBD1,TRBJ1-4,TGTGCCAGCAGCCGAGGGGGCTGGGATGAAAAACTGTTTTTT,CASSRGGWDEKLFF
-,TRBV10-3,-,TRBJ2-7,TGTGCCATCAGTGGCACTGATTCCTACGAGCAGTACTTC,CAISGTDSYEQYF
-,TRBV4-1,TRBD1,TRBJ1-2,TGCGCCAGCAGCCACATCTCGGGACAGTTTAACTATGGCTACACCTTC,CASSHISGQFNYGYTF
-,TRBV5-1,TRBD1,TRBJ1-1,TGCGCCAGCAGCATACAGGGGGCTGGCACTGAAGCTTTCTTT,CASSIQGAGTEAFF
-,TRBV4-1,-,TRBJ2-7,TGCGCCAGCAGCCAAGGCTACCGTGCAGAGCAGTACTTC,CASSQGYRAEQYF
-,TRBV7-2,TRBD2,TRBJ2-7,TGTGCCAGCAGCTTGGGGCGGGGGGAGCAGTACTTC,CASSLGRGEQYF
few,TRBV5-4,TRBD1,TRBJ1-2,TGTGCCAGCAGCTTAAGGGACAGGGGGTATGGCTACACCTTC,CASSLRDRGYGYTF
-,TRBV5-1,-,TRBJ2-6,TGCGCCAGCAGTCGACAGCTCTCTGGGGCCAACGTCCTGACTTTC,CASSRQLSGANVLTF
-,TRBV2,-,TRBJ2-7,TGTGCCAGCAGGGGCCCTTTTCAGTACTTC,CASRGPFQYF
-,TRBV7-9,-,TRBJ1-5,-,CASSPRAGPSIF
-,TRBV5-6,TRBD1,TRBJ1-2,TGTGCCAGCAGCTCGGACAGGGGAAGGGGCTACACCTTC,CASSSDRGRGYTF
-,TRBV5-1,-,TRBJ2-5,TGCGCCAGCAGCTCAGGGGCTAAGGTAGGAGAGACCCAGTACTTC,CASSSGAKVGETQYF
-,TRBV6-1,TRBD2,TRBJ2-7,TGTGCCAGCAGTGAAAGGTCGGCTAGCGGGGGGCTTGGGTCCTACGAGCAGTACTTC,CASSERSASGGLGSYEQYF
-,TRBV19,-,TRBJ1-6,TGTGCCAGTAGTCAGAACCCGCATGGTTCACCCCTCCACTTT,CASSQNPHGSPLHF
-,TRBV18,-,TRBJ2-5,TGTGCCAGCTCACCCAAAGAGACCCAGTACTTC,CASSPKETQYF
-,TRBV2,-,TRBJ1-5,TGTGCCAGCAGCGGGACACCAAGTGGGCCCCAGCATTTT,CASSGTPSGPQHF
-,TRBV19,-,TRBJ1-2,TGTGCCAGTAGGACCAGCGGGGGTCCCTATGGCTACACCTTC,CASRTSGGPYGYTF
-,TRBV27,TRBD1,TRBJ2-7,TGTGCCAGCAGTTTAGACAGGGAACACGAGCAGTACTTC,CASSLDREHEQYF
-,TRBV4-3,-,TRBJ2-2,TGCGCCAGCAGCTCCCAGACAGTTAACACCGGGGAGCTGTTTTTT,CASSSQTVNTGELFF
-,TRBV4-1,-,TRBJ1-1,TGCGCCAGCAGCCAAGGACAGGCTAACCCGAACACTGAAGCTTTCTTT,CASSQGQANPNTEAFF
few,TRBV5-6,-,TRBJ2-2,TGTGCCAGCAGCTTGGTTGGGGCCGCGAACACCGGGGAGCTGTTTTTT,CASSLVGAANTGELFF
-,TRBV18,TRBD1,TRBJ1-2,TGTGCCAGCTCACCGGAGGGGGCTAGTGGCTACACCTTC,CASSPEGASGYTF
-,TRBV5-6,-,TRBJ1-2,TGTGCCAGCAGCTTGGGACAGAAAAACTATGGCTACACCTTC,CASSLGQKNYGYTF
-,TRBV15,TRBD2,TRBJ2-7,TGTGCCACCAGCAGCTGGGACTACTCCTACGAGCAGTACTTC,CATSSWDYSYEQYF
-,TRBV11-2,TRBD1,TRBJ1-2,TGTGCCAGCAGCTTAAATACCGGGACAGGGTCTGGCTACACCTTC,CASSLNTGTGSGYTF
-,TRBV5-6,TRBD1,TRBJ1-2,TGTGCCAGCAGATTGGACAGGGTTATCGGTGGCTACACCTTC,CASRLDRVIGGYTF
-,TRBV19,TRBD1,TRBJ1-1,TGTGCCAGTAGTATCATCCCGGGACAGAGTCTGAACACTGAAGCTTTCTTT,CASSIIPGQSLNTEAFF
-,TRBV12-5,-,TRBJ2-4,TGTGCTAGTGGTTTGTTTCGGCAGGCCCAAAACATTCAGTACTTC,CASGLFRQAQNIQYF
-,TRBV2,TRBD2,TRBJ2-1,TGTGCCAGCAGTGGACTAGCGGGGTCCTACAATGAGCAGTTCTTC,CASSGLAGSYNEQFF
-,TRBV18,-,TRBJ1-1,TGTGCCAGCTCACCAAGGCCAGCGGATCGTGAAACTGAAGCTTTCTTT,CASSPRPADRETEAFF
-,TRBV2,TRBD2,TRBJ2-6,TGTGCCAGCAGGAGAACTAGCGGGGGGTCCTCTGGGGCCAACGTCCTGACTTTC,CASRRTSGGSSGANVLTF
-,TRBV2,TRBD2,TRBJ2-1,TGTGCCAGCAGTTCCTCGACTAGCGGGGGGTTTGGTGAGCAGTTCTTC,CASSSSTSGGFGEQFF
-,TRBV19,TRBD1,TRBJ1-1,TGTGCCAGTAACAACCCGGGACAGGGGGACACTGAAGCTTTCTTT,CASNNPGQGDTEAFF